The 11 T cell receptor beta chains in this list originate from one sample, sequenced in a study of blood T cell repertoires in COVID-19. Some clones are missing from TCRdb's copy, which holds only in-frame ones; the method was immunoSEQ multiplex PCR. The sample lists 94,000 or so clones, around 90% occurring once. What was sequenced was peripheral blood. Source of these receptors: a woman older than 75 with active COVID-19.

In nucleotides, the CDR3 is TGTGCCAGCAGCTCTTTCCGCTACAATGAGCAGTTCTTC. The encoded protein is CASSSFRYNEQFF. V is TRBV28 and J is TRBJ2-1; D is undetermined. The ends were cut back, 6 bases at V and 3 bases at J, with 9 bases in the middle. Per germline, CDR1 MDHEN and CDR2 SYDVKM. There are 13 residues in the CDR3.

J is TRBJ2-7 and V is TRBV5-1, with unresolved D. Trimming stripped 0 bases from V and 4 bases from J, with 5 bases between. The CDR3 loop spans 12 amino acids. Germline CDR1 reads SGHRS; CDR2 reads YFSETQ. CDR3 nucleotides: TGCGCCAGCAGCTTGGTCGGTTACGAGCAGTACTTC. This encodes CASSLVGYEQYF. Combining the CDR3 with reference TRBV5-1 and TRBJ2-7 gives the whole variable domain KAGVTQTPRYLIKTRGQQVTLSCSPISGHRSVSWYQQTPGQGLQFLFEYFSETQRNKGNFPGRFSGRQFSNSRSEMNVSTLELGDSALYLCASSLVGYEQYFGPGTRLTVT.

This chain connects TRBV10-3 to TRBJ2-3, with 14 positions matching TRBD2. CDR1 and CDR2 from the germline V gene are ENHRY and SYGVKD. The CDR3 runs to 17 residues. Unmatched junction bases numbered 9, after V lost 5 bases and J lost 5 bases. The CDR3 DNA reads as TGTGCCATCAGTACCGGGACTAGCGGGAGAGAGAAAGATACGCAGTATTTT. Residues: CAISTGTSGREKDTQYF.

This clone was recorded only once. This chain joins TRBV7-2 and TRBJ2-5; TRBD2 agrees at 8 bases. There are 15 residues in the CDR3. The ends lost 5 bases at V and 2 bases at J; junction bases unmatched: 7. The germline CDR1 and CDR2 sequences are SGHTA and FQGNSA. The CDR3 nucleotides read TGTGCCAGCAGCCCGGGAGGGGGGGAGCAAGAGACCCAGTACTTC. Translation: CASSPGGGEQETQYF.

There are a few counts of this clone. The chain has TRBV27 and TRBJ2-5; the match to TRBD1 covers 11 bases. V lost 7 bases and J lost 5; bases outside the gene matches: 6. Germline CDR1 MNHEY, CDR2 SMNVEV (reference sequence). The CDR3 runs to 14 residues. CDR3 nucleotide sequence: TGTGCCAGCACCAGGACAGGGGGCCTGGAGACCCAGTACTTC. It specifies CASTRTGGLETQYF.

The genes are TRBV4-2 and TRBJ2-1, with TRBD2 matching over 8 bases. V lost 3 bases to trimming and J lost 8 bases; unmatched junction nucleotides: 12. Germline loops: CDR1 LGHNA, CDR2 YNFKEQ. CDR3 length: 16 residues. CDR3 nucleotide sequence: TGTGCCAGCAGCCAGGGCGGCGGGAGGCTAGAGGATGAGCAGTTCTTC. Its protein is CASSQGGGRLEDEQFF.

The CDR3 loop is CASSGGADGYTF. The CDR3 nucleotides are TGTGCCTCCTCCGGAGGGGCTGATGGCTACACCTTC. The rearrangement uses TRBV28 and TRBJ1-2; a weak D match, TRBD1 (5 bases). Trimming removed 11 bases from V and 6 bases from J, with 16 bases in between. The CDR3 totals 12 residues. CDR1 is MDHEN, CDR2 SYDVKM, per germline.

V usage is TRBV7-9 and J usage is TRBJ2-3; 11 bases map to TRBD1. The CDR3 has 16 amino acids. Germline assignment: CDR1 SEHNR and CDR2 FQNEAQ (reference sequence). V was pared by 5 bases and J by 1 base, with 5 bases of the junction left unmatched. This CDR3 reads CASSLGTGGGTDTQYF. The DNA for the CDR3 is TGTGCCAGCAGCCTGGGGACAGGGGGTGGCACAGATACGCAGTATTTT. Filled out from reference TRBV7-9 and TRBJ2-3, the complete variable domain reads DTGVSQNPRHKITKRGQNVTFRCDPISEHNRLYWYRQTLGQGPEFLTYFQNEAQLEKSRLLSDRFSAERPKGSFSTLEIQRTEQGDSAMYLCASSLGTGGGTDTQYFGPGTRLTVL.

V is TRBV7-2 and J is TRBJ2-7, with D tentatively TRBD1 (6 bases). V was cut by 3 bases and J by 1 base, with 13 bases left in between. This CDR3 spans 15 amino acids. The germline V gene encodes CDR1 SGHTA and CDR2 FQGNSA. The CDR3 sequence: CASSLTRGGSYEQYF. The CDR3 nucleotides are TGTGCCAGCAGCTTGACCAGGGGTGGGTCCTACGAGCAGTACTTC.

The rearrangement joins TRBV2 to TRBJ2-5; 9 bases fit TRBD2. Trimming removed 1 base from V and 5 bases from J; junction bases left unmatched: 5. This CDR3 has 15 residues. The germline V gene encodes CDR1 SNHLY and CDR2 FYNNEI. Written as DNA, the CDR3 is TGTGCCAGCAGTGAAGAGGGGACTAGCTTGGAGACCCAGTACTTC. It codes for CASSEEGTSLETQYF.

This clone appeared a few times. This rearrangement joins TRBV3-1 (or the pseudogene TRBV3-2) to TRBJ1-1, with 7 nucleotides matching TRBD1. V dropped 4 bases and J dropped 8; count of bases not matched to a gene: 10. Germline CDR1 LGHDT, CDR2 YNNKEL (reference sequence). The CDR3 contains 14 residues. CDR3 amino acids: CASSPTDRVVEAFF. The CDR3 DNA follows: TGTGCCAGCAGCCCTACCGACAGGGTCGTAGAAGCTTTCTTT.